The T cell receptor beta chain under discussion was sequenced for a study of blood T cell repertoires in COVID-19. About the research overall: Samples came from the United States, Italy and Spain, spanning acute and convalescent COVID-19.

The repertoire was sequenced with immunoSEQ multiplex PCR; TCRdb's copy has only in-frame clones and lacks some. The profile shows about 200,000 clones, 70% to 90% of them singletons. Seattle-derived patients entered the study during active infection and were followed longitudinally. Sequenced sample: peripheral blood. The TCR originated in a man aged 50-59 years with COVID-19, enrolled during active disease.

The CDR3 nucleotides are TGTGCCACCAGCAGAGATCGGGGGTCAGGAAACACCATATATTTT. This encodes CATSRDRGSGNTIYF. The chain joins TRBV15 to TRBJ1-3, with a possible D match to TRBD1 (5 bases). Germline CDR1 reads LNHNV; CDR2 reads YYDKDF (reference sequence). Trimming stripped 0 bases from V and 4 bases from J, with 10 bases between. The CDR3 runs to 15 residues.